Listed below are T cell receptor beta chains from one sample, sequenced in a study of blood T cell repertoires in COVID-19. Sequenced by immunoSEQ multiplex PCR; TCRdb stores in-frame clones only, minus some. The sample shows around 6,200 clones, approximately 82% of them seen only once. Sequences were obtained from peripheral blood. The receptors here all came from a human donor with active COVID-19. The donor label of this sample is uncertain. Each CDR3 is given with its conserved first and last residue. The D gene is left open where the match is weak. Only some rows state a clone size, as once, few, many or a class for expanded clones.

CDR3 DNA	CDR3 protein	D gene	V gene	J gene	clone size
TGTGCCATCACCGAGGGACTAGCGGGACCCGGGGAGCTGTTTTTT	CAITEGLAGPGELFF	TRBD2	TRBV10-3	TRBJ2-2	.
TGTGCCAGCAGTTTATGGGGAGGGGACGGCACTGAAGCTTTCTTT	CASSLWGGDGTEAFF	.	TRBV28	TRBJ1-1	once
TGTGCCAGCAGCCCTCCGACAGAGTATGGCTACACCTTC	CASSPPTEYGYTF	.	TRBV9	TRBJ1-2	.
TGTGCCAGCAGCTTGGACGACAATTGGGAGCAGTACTTC	CASSLDDNWEQYF	.	TRBV5-4	TRBJ2-7	.
TGTGCCAGCAGCGGCCAGGCCACTGCTGGAAACACCATATATTTT	CASSGQATAGNTIYF	.	TRBV11-2	TRBJ1-3	few
TGCAGTGCTAGTCCGCCGGACAGGGCGGTGCAGGGACAAGAGACCCAGTACTTC	CSASPPDRAVQGQETQYF	TRBD1	TRBV20-1	TRBJ2-5	once
TGCGCCAGCAGCCAAGGGGGGGGGAGAGATACGCAGTATTTT	CASSQGGGRDTQYF	TRBD2	TRBV4-1	TRBJ2-3	.
TGTGCCAGCAGTTTATACCGGACTAGCGGGGGGCTCGGGGAGCTGTTTTTT	CASSLYRTSGGLGELFF	TRBD2	TRBV27	TRBJ2-2	.
TGTGCCAGCAGCCCCCCGGGACAGCTAGCGGGCTATGGCTACACCTTC	CASSPPGQLAGYGYTF	TRBD1	TRBV11-2	TRBJ1-2	few
TGTGCCAGCAGCACTACTAGCGGAGCGAACACCGGGGAGCTGTTTTTT	CASSTTSGANTGELFF	TRBD2	TRBV7-2	TRBJ2-2	.
TGTGCCAGCAGTTCGCGCTATAACACCGGGGAGCTGTTTTTT	CASSSRYNTGELFF	.	TRBV27	TRBJ2-2	.
TGTGCCAGCAGCTTACTAGCGAGTAACACAGATACGCAGTATTTT	CASSLLASNTDTQYF	.	TRBV11-1	TRBJ2-3	.
TGCAGCGTTGGGGAGAGTTCCTACGAGCAGTACTTC	CSVGESSYEQYF	.	TRBV29-1	TRBJ2-7	.
TGTGCCAGTAGTATGTCCAGCGATCGCCTCTACGAGCAGTACTTC	CASSMSSDRLYEQYF	.	TRBV19	TRBJ2-7	.
TGTGCCAGTACCCCCGGGACATGGGCTGGAAACACCATATATTTT	CASTPGTWAGNTIYF	.	TRBV19	TRBJ1-3	.
TGTGCTAGCAGCTTAGCTCTAGCGGGATGGGGTGAGCAGTTCTTC	CASSLALAGWGEQFF	TRBD2	TRBV7-7	TRBJ2-1	.
TGTGCTAGTGGTTTGGTAATCAGGGTGTGGACAGATACGCAGTATTTT	CASGLVIRVWTDTQYF	.	TRBV12-5	TRBJ2-3	.
TGCGCCAGCAGCCAGAGGGACAGCAACACCGGGGAGCTGTTTTTT	CASSQRDSNTGELFF	TRBD1	TRBV5-1	TRBJ2-2	.
TGTGCCAGCAGCCAAGGGGTCGGAGGGCCCTATGGCTACACCTTC	CASSQGVGGPYGYTF	.	TRBV3-1/TRBV3-2	TRBJ1-2	.
TGTGCCAGCAGTTTACGGCGGTATAATTCACCCCTCCACTTT	CASSLRRYNSPLHF	.	TRBV27	TRBJ1-6	few
TGTGCCAGCAGCTTGACAGGGGGCACTGAAGCTTTCTTT	CASSLTGGTEAFF	TRBD1	TRBV5-4	TRBJ1-1	few
TGTGCCAGCAGCGTTTACAGGGGGCTGGATACGCAGTATTTT	CASSVYRGLDTQYF	TRBD1	TRBV2	TRBJ2-3	.
TGTGCCACCGGGACTAGCGGATACAATGAGCAGTTCTTC	CATGTSGYNEQFF	TRBD2	TRBV4-2	TRBJ2-1	.
TGTGCCAGCAGCTTGGGGGGCAGGGGGCCATACGAGCAGTACTTC	CASSLGGRGPYEQYF	TRBD1	TRBV5-6	TRBJ2-7	.
TGTGCCAGCAGCGAGCAGGGGAGTCTAAGGGAGCTGTTTTTT	CASSEQGSLRELFF	.	TRBV7-8	TRBJ2-2	.
TGTGCCAGCAAGACTAGCGGAGATGGGGGGACCCAGTACTTC	CASKTSGDGGTQYF	TRBD2	TRBV6-5	TRBJ2-5	.
TGTGCCAGCAGTTTACAGGGTTTTGTCAATGAGCAGTTCTTC	CASSLQGFVNEQFF	.	TRBV27	TRBJ2-1	.
TGTGCCAGCAGCCATTACGGCAGGGGGGTACGAAGCAATCAGCCCCAGCATTTT	CASSHYGRGVRSNQPQHF	TRBD1	TRBV7-9	TRBJ1-5	once
TGTGCCAGCAGCCCTCGGGACTCTTACACCGGGGAGCTGTTTTTT	CASSPRDSYTGELFF	.	TRBV7-2	TRBJ2-2	.
TGTGCCAGTAGTATCGACAGCCGCTCTAACTATGGCTACACCTTC	CASSIDSRSNYGYTF	.	TRBV19	TRBJ1-2	.
TGCGCCAGCAGCTTATGGACTACAGATACGCAGTATTTT	CASSLWTTDTQYF	.	TRBV5-1	TRBJ2-3	.
TGTGCCAGCAGACCCTCAGGGGCCTATGGCTACACCTTC	CASRPSGAYGYTF	.	TRBV6-5	TRBJ1-2	.
TGTGCCAGCAGCCCCGGAGGGGGCAGGGGGAATGAAAAACTGTTTTTT	CASSPGGGRGNEKLFF	TRBD1	TRBV14	TRBJ1-4	.
TGCGCCAGCAGCCAATGGGACAGTCTAGGCTACACCTTC	CASSQWDSLGYTF	TRBD1	TRBV4-1	TRBJ1-2	.
TGCGCCAGCAGCCAAGATATCGTACGGGGGTTAGGTTCACCCCTCCACTTT	CASSQDIVRGLGSPLHF	.	TRBV4-1	TRBJ1-6	.
TGTGCCAGCAGACCCGGGACTAGCGCCTACAATGAGCAGTTCTTC	CASRPGTSAYNEQFF	TRBD2	TRBV3-1/TRBV3-2	TRBJ2-1	.
TGTGCCAGCAGCTTCGGGACAGGGGAAGCTAACTATGGCTACACCTTC	CASSFGTGEANYGYTF	TRBD1	TRBV7-6	TRBJ1-2	.
TGTGCCAGCAGTTCTCGGGGACAGGCCCAAGAGACCCAGTACTTC	CASSSRGQAQETQYF	TRBD1	TRBV28	TRBJ2-5	.
TGTGCCAGCTCACCACCGTATCTGAGGGAAAAACTGTTTTTT	CASSPPYLREKLFF	.	TRBV18	TRBJ1-4	.